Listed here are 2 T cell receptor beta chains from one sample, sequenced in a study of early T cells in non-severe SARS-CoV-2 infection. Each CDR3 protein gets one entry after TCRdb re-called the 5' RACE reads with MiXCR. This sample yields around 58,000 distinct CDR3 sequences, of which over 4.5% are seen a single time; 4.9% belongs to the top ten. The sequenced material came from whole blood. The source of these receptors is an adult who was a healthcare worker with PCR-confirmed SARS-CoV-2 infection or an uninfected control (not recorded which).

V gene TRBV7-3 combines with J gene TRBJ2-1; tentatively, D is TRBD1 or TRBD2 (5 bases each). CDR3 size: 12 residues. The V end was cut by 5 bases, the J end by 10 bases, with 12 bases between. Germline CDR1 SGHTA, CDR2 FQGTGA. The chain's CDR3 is CASSLTGLEQFF. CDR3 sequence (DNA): TGTGCCAGCAGCCTCACGGGGCTCGAGCAGTTCTTC.

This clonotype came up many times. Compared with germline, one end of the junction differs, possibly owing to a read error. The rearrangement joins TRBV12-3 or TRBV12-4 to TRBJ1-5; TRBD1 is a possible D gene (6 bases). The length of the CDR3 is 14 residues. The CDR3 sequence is CASSLQGGNQPQHF. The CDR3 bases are TGCGCCAGCAGCTTACAGGGCGGCAATCAGCCCCAGCATTTT.